The entry below gives a single T cell receptor beta chain sequence along with its context. Original processing methods: Reference gene primer amplification yielded estimated nucleated cell counts. Only in-frame clones appear in the TCRdb table, and some are missing; sequencing was by immunoSEQ multiplex PCR. V, J and clone size are those of that table, while D and trimming were read from the DNA. Here the sample spans tens of thousands of clones, around 90% being singletons. The source of the sample is a study of blood T cell repertoires in COVID-19. Study summary: The origin of the acute and convalescent COVID-19 samples was the United States, Italy and Spain.

In germline, CDR1 is SGHAT, CDR2 FQNNGV. The V end lost 5 bases, the J end lost 9 bases, and 22 bases lay between the germline ends. This CDR3 spans 15 amino acids. The V call is TRBV11-2, the J call TRBJ2-5; D perhaps matches TRBD2 (5 bases). This TCR came from an elderly man with acute or convalescent COVID-19. Sequenced material: peripheral blood. The CDR3: CASSVRSGSSGAQYF. CDR3 DNA: TGTGCCAGCAGCGTTAGATCGGGGAGCTCCGGGGCCCAGTACTTC.